This TCR beta chain appears in the sequencing data of a study of CD8 T cells in ankylosing spondylitis. General study findings and limits: Earlier studies detected some motif variants in reactive arthritis synovial fluid and blood. Clones linked with disease were CD8+ and fairly uncommon in the peripheral blood. Made up of about eight highly homologous variants, a TCR beta motif appeared characteristic of ankylosing spondylitis blood. The clones that were linked to disease were reported to be significantly enriched in matched synovial fluid samples from ankylosing spondylitis patients.

Quantitative barcoded 5'-RACE was used to prepare TCR beta libraries. TCRdb analysed the 5' RACE reads with MiXCR anew, one entry per CDR3 protein. The table lists 450,000 to 550,000 distinct CDR3 sequences, about 5.2% of them singletons. The V end was cut by 1 base, the J end by 7 bases, with 8 bases between. The CDR3 is made up of 13 amino acids. The V gene's germline CDR1 is SGHTA and CDR2 FQGNSA. This clonotype was picked up many times. Its antigen is unknown. The chain carries TRBV7-2 and TRBJ1-5, with D unclear. Sequenced: blood, either unsorted or a sorted T cell fraction (not recorded which). This TCR derives from a male donor with ankylosing spondylitis. This CDR3 is CASSLVGGQPQHF. The CDR3 DNA reads as TGTGCCAGCAGCTTAGTGGGTGGGCAGCCCCAGCATTTT.